This paragraph reports one T cell receptor (beta chain). No antigen is known for it. One junction end disagrees with the germline gene, perhaps due to a read error. This sample was included in a study of PD-1 blockade in classical Hodgkin lymphoma. Study overall: Patients got intravenous nivolumab 3 mg/kg every 2 weeks.

Assay used: immunoSEQ multiplex PCR; TCRdb lists only in-frame clones, some missing. This sample has some 93,000 clones, with roughly 89% found just once. Study results and limitations: It was CD4+ TCR diversity, not CD8+, that rose significantly by C4D1. Relapsed/refractory patients reportedly had lower baseline diversity than newly diagnosed patients.

The CDR3 has 15 amino acids. Germline V gene lookup returns CDR1 GTSNPN and CDR2 SVGIG (reference sequence). Each patient's relapse followed autologous stem cell transplantation, and brentuximab vedotin exposure varied. The clonotype was recovered from a human donor with classical Hodgkin lymphoma. The rearrangement links TRBV30 to TRBJ2-6; the D gene could be TRBD1 or TRBD2 (6 bases each). The sequencing used peripheral blood mononuclear cells (PBMCs), collected at baseline. CDR3 nucleotide sequence: TGCGCAATTGGGGGGCAGCTCTCTGGGGCCAACGTCCTGACTTTC. Protein sequence: CAIGGQLSGANVLTF. The entire variable domain, with the rest obtained from reference TRBV30 and TRBJ2-6, is as follows: SQTIHQWPATLVQPVGSPLSLECTVEGTSNPNLYWYRQAAGRGLQLLFYSVGIGQISSEVPQNLSASRPQDRQFILSSKKLLLSDSGFYLCAIGGQLSGANVLTFGAGSRLTVL.